This is a list of T cell receptor beta chains from one sample in a study of monozygotic twins with inflammatory bowel disease. One entry per CDR3 protein, without DNA, is what TCRdb gives after re-calling the 5' RACE reads. The listing contains around 40,000 distinct CDR3 sequences. The specimen was blood. Receptors originate from a human donor with ulcerative colitis or Crohn's disease, or a healthy co-twin of an affected twin (not recorded which). Each CDR3 is given with its conserved first and last residue. Clone size is given for some rows only: seen once, a few or many times, or a class if the clone is expanded.

V	size	J	CDR3
TRBV19	.	TRBJ2-7	CASSKGRDSSYEQYF
TRBV6-5	.	TRBJ1-2	CASSYRDRGRGSSGYTF
TRBV6-6	.	TRBJ1-2	CASSYSGGEGGYTF
TRBV6-1	.	TRBJ1-3	CASSAREKGLRSNTIYF
TRBV11-2	.	TRBJ2-1	CASSLERPHNEQFF
TRBV4-3	.	TRBJ2-4	CASSQGVGGRAKNIQYF
TRBV9	.	TRBJ2-1	CASSVVLGGPPEEQFF
TRBV3-1	.	TRBJ2-7	CASSQGGRGTEQYF
TRBV7-2	.	TRBJ2-3	CASSQPTSGTDTQYF
TRBV6-2/TRBV6-3	.	TRBJ2-1	CASSYSTSGSSAEQFF
TRBV25-1	.	TRBJ2-3	CASTVSGAGTDTQYF
TRBV12-3/TRBV12-4	.	TRBJ1-1	CASTSRGTGPEAFF
TRBV3-1	.	TRBJ2-1	CASSQGRTSYNEQFF
TRBV6-1	.	TRBJ1-2	CASTQKGRGYTF
TRBV11-2	.	TRBJ2-3	CASSSKGGSTSDTQYF
TRBV7-2	.	TRBJ1-3	CASSPEQGIAGNTIYF
TRBV20-1	.	TRBJ1-1	CSARDQGGGLDEAFF
TRBV5-4	.	TRBJ2-3	CASSLSGSSDTQYF
TRBV2	.	TRBJ2-1	CASGGGLAGVNEQFF
TRBV7-2	.	TRBJ1-3	CASSRRTGLGNTIYF
TRBV10-2	.	TRBJ2-1	CASSESRTSGLNEQFF
TRBV7-2	.	TRBJ2-1	CASSLEASGGAAKFF
TRBV7-3	.	TRBJ2-2	CASSLPVPGLAGAGELFF
TRBV10-3	.	TRBJ2-5	CAISEQGEETQYF
TRBV11-2	.	TRBJ1-2	CASSLFLGNYGYTF
TRBV30	.	TRBJ1-5	CAWSSLSKNQPQHF
TRBV20-1	.	TRBJ2-3	CSAGTSGGGADTQYF
TRBV7-2	.	TRBJ2-3	CASSSGSSGSADTQYF
TRBV5-6	medium-sized	TRBJ2-5	CASSLAGTQETQYF
TRBV2	.	TRBJ1-5	CASSGTGNQPQHF
TRBV9	.	TRBJ1-1	CASSVGDIKNTEAFF
TRBV27	.	TRBJ2-2	CASSFQHNTGELFF
TRBV4-1	.	TRBJ2-7	CASSQSWDRMSEQYF
TRBV7-9	.	TRBJ2-7	CASSLAPRGAYEQYF
TRBV5-1	.	TRBJ1-1	CASSLGDLGAFF